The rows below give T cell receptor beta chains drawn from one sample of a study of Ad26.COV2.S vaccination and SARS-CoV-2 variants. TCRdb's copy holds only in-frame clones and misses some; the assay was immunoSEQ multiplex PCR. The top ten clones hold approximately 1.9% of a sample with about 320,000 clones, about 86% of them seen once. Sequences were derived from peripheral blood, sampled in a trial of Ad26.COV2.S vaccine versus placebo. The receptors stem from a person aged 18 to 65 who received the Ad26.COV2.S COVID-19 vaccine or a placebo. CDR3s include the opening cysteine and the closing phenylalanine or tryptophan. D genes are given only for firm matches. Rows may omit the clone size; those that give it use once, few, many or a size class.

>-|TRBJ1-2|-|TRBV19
CASSLRTDGYTF
TGTGCCAGTAGTCTACGGACGGATGGCTACACCTTC
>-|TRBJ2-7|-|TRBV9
CASSVGRGLGYEQYF
TGTGCCAGCAGCGTAGGGAGGGGGCTTGGCTACGAGCAGTACTTC
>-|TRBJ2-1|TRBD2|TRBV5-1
CASRGLAGSNEQFF
TGCGCCAGCAGGGGATTAGCGGGGTCCAATGAGCAGTTCTTC
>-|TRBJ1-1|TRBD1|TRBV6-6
CASSYGSSGGRTEAFF
TGTGCCAGCAGTTACGGGTCCTCAGGGGGCAGGACTGAAGCTTTCTTT
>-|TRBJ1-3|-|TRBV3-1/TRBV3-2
CASSQGGSGVGNTIYF
TGTGCCAGCAGCCAAGGCGGTTCAGGGGTTGGAAACACCATATATTTT
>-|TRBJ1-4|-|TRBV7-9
CASSLVIAVATNEKLFF
TGTGCCAGCAGCTTAGTAATCGCGGTTGCAACTAATGAAAAACTGTTTTTT
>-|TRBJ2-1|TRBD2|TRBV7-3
CASSFGGGTYNEQFF
TGTGCCAGCAGCTTTGGCGGGGGGACGTACAATGAGCAGTTCTTC
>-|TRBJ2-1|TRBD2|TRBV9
CASSSRGRGGEFGNEQFF
TGTGCCAGCAGTTCTAGGGGACGGGGGGGCGAATTCGGCAATGAGCAGTTCTTC
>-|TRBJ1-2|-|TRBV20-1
CSLNGYTF
TGCAGCCTTAATGGCTACACCTTC
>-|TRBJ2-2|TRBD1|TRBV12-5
CASGLPPRQGPIGELFF
TGTGCTAGTGGTTTGCCACCTAGACAGGGCCCCATCGGGGAGCTGTTTTTT
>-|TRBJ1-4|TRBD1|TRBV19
CASSSQGETEKLFF
TGTGCCAGTAGTTCCCAGGGGGAGACCGAAAAACTGTTTTTT
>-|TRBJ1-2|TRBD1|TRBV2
CASSAQGAHGYTF
TGTGCCAGCAGCGCCCAGGGGGCTCATGGCTACACCTTC
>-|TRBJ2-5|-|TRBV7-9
CASSLAGRGGWQETQYF
TGTGCCAGCAGCTTAGCCGGAAGGGGGGGATGGCAAGAGACCCAGTACTTC
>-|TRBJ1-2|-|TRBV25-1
CASGGDFGYTF
TGTGCCAGCGGGGGGGATTTTGGCTACACCTTC
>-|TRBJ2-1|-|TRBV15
CATSRERLGSDNEQFF
TGTGCCACCAGCAGAGAACGGTTGGGCTCGGACAATGAGCAGTTCTTC
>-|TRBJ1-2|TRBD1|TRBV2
CASSVGTGEYYGYTF
TGTGCCAGCAGTGTCGGGACAGGGGAATACTATGGCTACACCTTC
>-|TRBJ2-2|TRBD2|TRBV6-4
CASSDSTPGLAGFANTGELFF
TGTGCCAGCAGTGACTCGACCCCCGGACTAGCGGGATTCGCGAACACCGGGGAGCTGTTTTTT
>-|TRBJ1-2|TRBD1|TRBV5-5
CASSLEGTGVYGGYTF
TGTGCCAGCAGCTTGGAGGGAACAGGGGTATATGGTGGCTACACCTTC
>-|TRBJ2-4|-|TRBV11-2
CASSLGQNLAKNIQYF
TGTGCCAGCAGTTTAGGACAGAACCTAGCCAAAAACATTCAGTACTTC
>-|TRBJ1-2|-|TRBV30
CAWRDQTVKGGYTF
TGTGCCTGGAGGGACCAGACAGTAAAAGGAGGCTACACCTTC
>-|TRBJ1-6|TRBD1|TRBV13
CASSTGGYNSPLHF
TGTGCCAGCAGTACAGGGGGATATAATTCACCCCTCCACTTT
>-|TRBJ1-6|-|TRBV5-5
CASSTTGGSSLHF
TGTGCCAGCAGCACGACGGGGGGCTCTTCCCTCCACTTT
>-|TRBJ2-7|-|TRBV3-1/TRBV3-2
CASSQQLYEQYF
TGTGCCAGCAGCCAACAACTTTACGAGCAGTACTTC
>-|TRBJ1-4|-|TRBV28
CASSSFGTSEKLFF
TGTGCCAGCAGTTCCTTCGGGACTTCTGAAAAACTGTTTTTT
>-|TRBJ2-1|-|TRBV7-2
CASARGWVNNEQFF
TGTGCCAGCGCCCGCGGATGGGTCAACAATGAGCAGTTCTTC
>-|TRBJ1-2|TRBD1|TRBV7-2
CASSFQGANYGYTF
TGTGCCAGCAGCTTTCAGGGGGCGAACTATGGCTACACCTTC
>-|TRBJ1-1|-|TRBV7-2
CASSPQGMNTEAFF
TGTGCCAGCAGCCCCCAGGGTATGAACACTGAAGCTTTCTTT
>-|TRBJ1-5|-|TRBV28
CASSFQRGWGNQPQHF
TGTGCCAGCAGTTTTCAGAGGGGTTGGGGCAATCAGCCCCAGCATTTT
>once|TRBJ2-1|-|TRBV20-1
CSATSGHEQFF
TGCAGTGCAACCAGTGGTCATGAGCAGTTCTTC
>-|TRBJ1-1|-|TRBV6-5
CASSYSIVGNTEAFF
TGTGCCAGCAGTTACTCGATTGTAGGGAACACTGAAGCTTTCTTT
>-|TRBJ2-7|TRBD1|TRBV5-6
CASRYRQGIRDEQYF
TGTGCCAGCAGATATAGACAGGGGATACGCGACGAACAGTACTTC
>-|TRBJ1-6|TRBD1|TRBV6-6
CASSPGQGFSPLHF
TGTGCCAGCAGTCCGGGACAGGGATTTTCACCCCTCCACTTT